This T cell receptor (beta chain) emerged from a study of T cells after yellow fever vaccination. Study conclusions and caveats: Booster samples showed a return of most primary-vaccination clones (around 96% CD4, 88% CD8). Weaker overall was a secondary response that nonetheless peaked faster, on day 5 versus 15.

The CDR3 consists of 13 residues. CDR1 SGHTA and CDR2 FQGNSA come from the germline V gene. The ends lost 5 bases at V and 7 bases at J; junction bases unmatched: 2. This clonotype was seen ten or more times. Its antigen is currently unknown. A process of 5'RACE template switching, which added a universal primer site and UMIs, was used to make TCR cDNA. TCRdb passed the 5' RACE reads through MiXCR, listing each CDR3 protein once. The table records about 330,000 distinct CDR3 sequences, over 3.5% of them present only once. V usage is TRBV7-2 and J usage is TRBJ2-1; 10 bases are shared with TRBD2. The source is a young man who received the YFV17D yellow fever vaccine. Here the sequenced sample was PBMCs, taken 5 days after the yellow fever booster vaccination. The CDR3 loop is CASSRTSGNEQFF. The CDR3 DNA reads TGTGCCAGCAGCCGGACTAGCGGAAATGAGCAGTTCTTC. Using reference TRBV7-2 and TRBJ2-1 for the parts outside the CDR3, the full variable domain is GAGVSQSPSNKVTEKGKDVELRCDPISGHTALYWYRQSLGQGLEFLIYFQGNSAPDKSGLPSDRFSAERTGGSVSTLTIQRTQQEDSAVYLCASSRTSGNEQFFGPGTRLTVL.